What follows is one T cell receptor beta chain and its context. Its specificity is unknown. This record belongs to a study of T cells in Graves' hyperthyroidism and ophthalmopathy. There were TCR beta CDR3 regions amplified from RNA transcripts. Using the HTBI primer set, a first-round RT-PCR was run on the TCR CDR3. MiXCR was run by TCRdb on the multiplex PCR reads, yielding one entry per CDR3 protein. This sample has hundreds of thousands of distinct CDR3 sequences, with around 13% found just once. Trimming pared 6 bases from V and 0 bases from J, leaving 27 bases between. This CDR3 has 19 amino acids. CDR1 and CDR2 (germline): DFQATT, SNEGSKA (reference sequence). Study-wide results and caveats: Most expanded thyroid clonotypes above 0.001 also appeared in blood. In validation, the model predicted ophthalmopathy. These predictions came a median roughly 6.5 months before onset.

Hyperthyroidism was newly diagnosed in patients aged 18 to 65 (duration under 2 months). Diagnoses were established using clinical symptoms, serum thyroxine and TRAb, thyroid ultrasound and orbital computed tomography. Sequenced material: blood. The receptor's source is a woman aged 18-29 years with Graves' hyperthyroidism. The chain links TRBV20-1 to TRBJ1-5; D unresolved. CDR3 DNA: TGCAGTGCCCTCGATTTCCCAGGCGCCCGAACCTATAGCAATCAGCCCCAGCATTTT. Amino acid sequence: CSALDFPGARTYSNQPQHF.